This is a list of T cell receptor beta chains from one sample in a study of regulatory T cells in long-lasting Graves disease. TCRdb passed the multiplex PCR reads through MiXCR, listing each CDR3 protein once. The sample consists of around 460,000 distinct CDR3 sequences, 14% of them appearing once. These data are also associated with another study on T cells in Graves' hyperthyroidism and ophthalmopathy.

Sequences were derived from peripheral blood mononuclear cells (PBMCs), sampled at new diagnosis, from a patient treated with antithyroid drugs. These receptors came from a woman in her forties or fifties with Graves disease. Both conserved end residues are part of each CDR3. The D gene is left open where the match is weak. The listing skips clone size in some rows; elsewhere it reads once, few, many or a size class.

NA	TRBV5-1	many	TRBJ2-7	CASSLVSARDEQYF	TGCGCCAGCAGCTTGGTTAGTGCGAGGGACGAGCAGTACTTC
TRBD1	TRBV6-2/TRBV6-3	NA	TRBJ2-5	CASSYSDRDQETQYF	TGTGCCAGCAGTTATAGCGACAGGGACCAAGAGACCCAGTACTTC
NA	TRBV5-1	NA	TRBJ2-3	CASSLRSLGLFTDTQYF	TGCGCCAGCAGCTTACGAAGTTTGGGACTTTTCACAGATACGCAGTATTTT
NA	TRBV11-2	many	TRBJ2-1	CASSPVVGGSFYNEQFF	TGTGCCAGCAGCCCCGTAGTAGGGGGGAGCTTCTACAATGAGCAGTTCTTC
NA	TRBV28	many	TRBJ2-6	CASRDSGANVLTF	TGTGCCAGCAGAGACTCTGGGGCCAACGTCCTGACTTTC
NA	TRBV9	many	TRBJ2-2	CASSVSGTLTGELFF	TGTGCCAGCAGCGTATCGGGCACCCTAACCGGGGAGCTGTTTTTT
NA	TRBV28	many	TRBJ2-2	CASRWGTNTGELFF	TGTGCCAGCAGATGGGGTACGAACACCGGGGAGCTGTTTTTT
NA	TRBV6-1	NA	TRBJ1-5	CASTSGTRSPGNQPQHF	TGTGCCAGCACGAGCGGGACCCGGAGTCCAGGCAATCAGCCCCAGCATTTT
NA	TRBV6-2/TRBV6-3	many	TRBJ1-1	CAGEGWQIEAFF	TGTGCCGGGGAGGGGTGGCAAATTGAAGCTTTCTTT
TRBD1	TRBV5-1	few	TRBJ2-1	CASSLTGTGGRNEQFF	TGCGCCAGCAGCTTAACCGGGACAGGGGGCCGTAATGAGCAGTTCTTC
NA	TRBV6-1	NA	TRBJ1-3	CASMAGPSSGNTIYF	TGTGCCAGCATGGCAGGGCCGAGCTCTGGAAACACCATATATTTT
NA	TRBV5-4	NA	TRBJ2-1	CASSLVGLDNEQFF	TGTGCCAGCAGCTTGGTGGGATTGGACAATGAGCAGTTCTTC
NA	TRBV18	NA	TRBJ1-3	CASSPPSGASPRGDTIYF	TGTGCCAGCTCACCTCCTTCGGGGGCGAGCCCTCGAGGAGACACCATATATTTT
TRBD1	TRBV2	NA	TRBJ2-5	CASTGGPEETQYF	TGTGCCAGCACAGGGGGCCCTGAGGAGACCCAGTACTTC
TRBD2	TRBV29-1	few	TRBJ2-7	CSVVREGRSNEQYF	TGCAGCGTTGTCCGGGAGGGCCGCTCCAACGAGCAGTACTTC
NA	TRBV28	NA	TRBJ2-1	CASSSPGTRGVYSFNEQFF	TGTGCCAGCAGTTCGCCGGGAACCAGGGGGGTCTATTCGTTCAATGAGCAGTTCTTC
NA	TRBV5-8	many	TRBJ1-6	CASRRKSPLHF	TGTGCCAGCAGGCGCAAATCACCCCTCCACTTT
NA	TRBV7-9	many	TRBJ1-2	CASSLETQEDYGYTF	TGTGCCAGCAGCTTAGAGACCCAGGAAGACTATGGCTACACCTTC
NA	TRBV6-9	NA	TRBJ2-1	CASSYTGHNEQFF	TGTGCCAGCAGTTACACTGGTCACAATGAGCAGTTCTTC
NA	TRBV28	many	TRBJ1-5	CASSPKRGYSNQPQHF	TGTGCCAGCAGCCCCAAACGGGGGTATAGCAATCAGCCCCAGCATTTT
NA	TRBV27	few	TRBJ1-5	CANLLGRPKPQHF	TGTGCCAACCTTCTGGGCAGGCCGAAGCCCCAGCATTTT
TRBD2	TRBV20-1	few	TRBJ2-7	CSASYGLAGNLYEQYF	TGCAGTGCTAGCTACGGACTAGCGGGAAACCTCTACGAGCAGTACTTC
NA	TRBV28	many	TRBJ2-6	CASSLGGAGANVLTF	TGTGCCAGCAGTTTAGGGGGTGCTGGGGCCAACGTCCTGACTTTC
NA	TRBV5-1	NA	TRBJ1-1	CASSLQADPNTEAFF	TGCGCCAGCAGCTTGCAAGCAGACCCGAACACTGAAGCTTTCTTT
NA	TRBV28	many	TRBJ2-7	CASSFFGTSFDEQYF	TGTGCCAGCAGCTTCTTCGGGACATCTTTTGACGAGCAGTACTTC
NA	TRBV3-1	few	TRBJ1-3	CASSQDSGGGNTIYF	TGTGCCAGCAGCCAAGATTCCGGTGGTGGAAACACCATATATTTT
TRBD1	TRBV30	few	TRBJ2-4	CAYTGGTDKNIQYF	TGTGCATATACAGGGGGCACCGACAAAAACATTCAGTACTTC
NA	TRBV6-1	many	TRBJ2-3	CASSVTGEGPDTQYF	TGTGCCAGCAGTGTGACGGGAGAGGGTCCAGATACGCAGTATTTT
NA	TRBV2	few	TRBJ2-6	CASRREGANVLTF	TGTGCCAGCAGGCGGGAAGGGGCCAACGTCCTGACTTTC
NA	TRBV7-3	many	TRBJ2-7	CASSLTRGPAYEQYF	TGTGCCAGCAGCTTAACAAGAGGTCCGGCCTACGAGCAGTACTTC
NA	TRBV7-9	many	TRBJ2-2	CASSLGVSVDTGELFF	TGTGCCAGCAGCTTAGGGGTTAGCGTTGACACCGGGGAGCTGTTTTTT
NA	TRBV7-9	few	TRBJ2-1	CASSPRRLKNEQFF	TGTGCCAGCAGCCCACGACGACTTAAAAATGAGCAGTTCTTC
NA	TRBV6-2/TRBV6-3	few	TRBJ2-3	CASSYGGRGTDTQYF	TGTGCCAGCAGTTACGGGGGGAGAGGAACAGATACGCAGTATTTT
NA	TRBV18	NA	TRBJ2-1	CASSPNVARGHNEQFF	TGTGCCAGCTCACCAAACGTGGCCAGGGGACACAATGAGCAGTTCTTC
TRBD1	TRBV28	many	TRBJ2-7	CASSSGTDSYEQYF	TGTGCCAGCAGCTCCGGGACAGATAGCTACGAGCAGTACTTC
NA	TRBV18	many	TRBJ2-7	CASSPLRSEQYF	TGTGCCAGCTCACCCCTCAGGAGCGAGCAGTACTTC
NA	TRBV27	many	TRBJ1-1	CASSLIRDVNTEAFF	TGTGCCAGCAGTTTAATTCGGGATGTGAACACTGAAGCTTTCTTT
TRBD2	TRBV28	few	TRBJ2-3	CASSLGLAEPTDTQYF	TGTGCCAGCAGTTTGGGACTAGCGGAACCCACAGATACGCAGTATTTT
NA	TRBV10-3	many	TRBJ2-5	CAISESPWGKQETQYF	TGTGCCATCAGTGAGTCGCCTTGGGGAAAGCAAGAGACCCAGTACTTC
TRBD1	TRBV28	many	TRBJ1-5	CASRTGLTRNQPQHF	TGTGCCAGCAGGACAGGGTTGACTCGCAATCAGCCCCAGCATTTT
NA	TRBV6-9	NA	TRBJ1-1	CASSYAGSTEAFF	TGTGCCAGCAGTTATGCAGGTTCAACTGAAGCTTTCTTT
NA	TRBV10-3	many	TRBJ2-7	CAISGKSASYEQYF	TGTGCCATCAGTGGGAAGTCAGCCAGCTACGAGCAGTACTTC
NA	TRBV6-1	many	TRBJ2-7	CASLFGGGGVYEQYF	TGTGCCAGCCTCTTCGGCGGGGGCGGTGTCTACGAGCAGTACTTC
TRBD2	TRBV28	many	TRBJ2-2	CASSPLAVNTGELFF	TGTGCCAGCAGTCCACTAGCGGTGAACACCGGGGAGCTGTTTTTT
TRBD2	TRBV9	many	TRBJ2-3	CASSEHSGISADTQYF	TGTGCCAGCAGCGAGCATAGCGGGATAAGTGCAGATACGCAGTATTTT
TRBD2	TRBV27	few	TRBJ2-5	CASSPLAGARETQYF	TGTGCCAGCAGTCCCCTAGCGGGAGCGAGAGAGACCCAGTACTTC
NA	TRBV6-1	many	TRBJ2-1	CASVYGTNYNEQFF	TGTGCCAGCGTCTACGGGACAAATTACAATGAGCAGTTCTTC
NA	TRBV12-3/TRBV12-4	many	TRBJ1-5	CASSSRGNQPQHF	TGTGCCAGCAGTTCCCGGGGGAATCAGCCCCAGCATTTT
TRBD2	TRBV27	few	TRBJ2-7	CASSLYRDYYEQYF	TGTGCCAGCAGTTTATATAGGGACTACTACGAGCAGTACTTC
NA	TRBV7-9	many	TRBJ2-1	CASSSQPAPLGVNEQFF	TGTGCCAGCAGCTCCCAACCAGCTCCTTTAGGGGTTAATGAGCAGTTCTTC
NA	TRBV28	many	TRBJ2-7	CASRKDLYEQYF	TGTGCCAGCAGGAAGGACCTTTACGAGCAGTACTTC
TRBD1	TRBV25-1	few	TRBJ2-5	CASSDFGTEPQETQYF	TGTGCCAGCAGTGACTTCGGGACAGAGCCTCAAGAGACCCAGTACTTC
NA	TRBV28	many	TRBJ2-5	CASTLRGREETQYF	TGTGCCAGCACCCTCAGGGGTCGGGAAGAGACCCAGTACTTC
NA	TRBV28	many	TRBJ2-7	CASSIRRGLYEQYF	TGTGCCAGCAGTATCAGGAGAGGTCTTTACGAGCAGTACTTC
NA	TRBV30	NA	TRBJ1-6	CAWSEQGRGSPLHF	TGTGCCTGGAGTGAGCAGGGGCGGGGATCACCCCTCCACTTT
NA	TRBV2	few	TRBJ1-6	CASSDRNNSPLHF	TGTGCCAGCAGTGATCGGAATAATTCACCCCTCCACTTT